The following is a T cell receptor (beta chain) sequence with its context. What it binds is unknown. This specimen comes from a study of Graves' ophthalmopathy and Graves' hyperthyroidism. Study summary: At initial diagnosis, peripheral blood was obtained, and this preceded any treatment.

V was pared by 1 base and J by 7 bases, with 8 bases between. Germline lookup yields CDR1 SNHLY and CDR2 FYNNEI. This CDR3 has 12 amino acids. Ophthalmopathy in the donors was of moderate-to-severe activity, with CAS ≥3, NOSPECS ≥4 and duration under 3 months. General study points: Using a 13-signature model, the authors split ophthalmopathy from stable hyperthyroidism, with roughly 90% sensitivity and around 84% specificity.

The study amplified TCR beta CDR3 regions using RNA transcripts. HTBI-primed first-round RT-PCR preceded second-round multiplex PCR. TCRdb passed the multiplex PCR reads through MiXCR, listing each CDR3 protein once. This table has about 240,000 distinct CDR3 sequences, approximately 42% appearing once. The chain uses TRBV2 and TRBJ2-7; D is undetermined. Source material: peripheral blood. The receptor was derived from an adult man with Graves' ophthalmopathy. CDR3 coding DNA: TGTGCCAGCAGTGAAGAGATGTTTGAGCAGTACTTC. This codes for CASSEEMFEQYF.